This is a list of T cell receptor beta chains from one sample in a study of T cell responses to AZD1222 COVID-19 vaccine. Sequencing used immunoSEQ multiplex PCR; TCRdb keeps in-frame clones, though not all of them. The data hold tens of thousands of clones, with 89% observed a single time. The sample was peripheral blood, taken 28 days after the second AZD1222 dose. These TCRs come from an adult who received the AZD1222 COVID-19 vaccine. CDR3s include the opening cysteine and the closing phenylalanine or tryptophan. Fields, in order: D gene, V gene, J gene, CDR3 DNA, CDR3 protein. D genes are given only for firm matches.

d_call: .; v_call: TRBV9; j_call: TRBJ1-3; cdr3_nt: TGTGCCAGCAGCGGACCTACTGACTCTGGAAACACCATATATTTT; cdr3_aa: CASSGPTDSGNTIYF
d_call: .; v_call: TRBV19; j_call: TRBJ1-2; cdr3_nt: TGTGCCCTGAGGAACAGCCCGTATGGCTACACCTTC; cdr3_aa: CALRNSPYGYTF
d_call: TRBD1; v_call: TRBV12-3/TRBV12-4; j_call: TRBJ2-7; cdr3_nt: TGTGCCAGCAGTCTAGGGACAGCCGGCGAGCAGTACTTC; cdr3_aa: CASSLGTAGEQYF
d_call: .; v_call: TRBV7-3; j_call: TRBJ1-1; cdr3_nt: TGTGCCAGCAGCTCAGGGCTCGTGAGGAACACTGAAGCTTTCTTT; cdr3_aa: CASSSGLVRNTEAFF
d_call: .; v_call: TRBV9; j_call: TRBJ2-7; cdr3_nt: TGTGCCAGCAGCGTAGAACTGGGGAGCTCCTACGAGCAGTACTTC; cdr3_aa: CASSVELGSSYEQYF
d_call: TRBD2; v_call: TRBV5-6; j_call: TRBJ2-1; cdr3_nt: TGTGCCAGCAGCCTACGGACTAGCGGGTACTCCTACAATGAGCAGTTCTTC; cdr3_aa: CASSLRTSGYSYNEQFF
d_call: TRBD1; v_call: TRBV7-8; j_call: TRBJ1-1; cdr3_nt: TGTGCCAGCAGCTTAGTGGGTATGGCACAGGGGGCGACTGAAGCTTTCTTT; cdr3_aa: CASSLVGMAQGATEAFF
d_call: TRBD1; v_call: TRBV19; j_call: TRBJ2-1; cdr3_nt: TGTGCCAGTAGGACAGGGCGTAGCTCCTACAATGAGCAGTTCTTC; cdr3_aa: CASRTGRSSYNEQFF
d_call: .; v_call: TRBV29-1; j_call: TRBJ2-5; cdr3_nt: TGCAGCGTTGAAGAAGGGGCGGAGACCCAGTACTTC; cdr3_aa: CSVEEGAETQYF
d_call: .; v_call: TRBV25-1; j_call: TRBJ1-2; cdr3_nt: TGTGCCAGCCGTGTGGGCGGGGGGGCATATGGCTACACCTTC; cdr3_aa: CASRVGGGAYGYTF
d_call: TRBD1; v_call: TRBV4-2; j_call: TRBJ2-2; cdr3_nt: TGTGCCAGCAGCCCCCAGTGGGACAGGGTTGGCACCGGGGAGCTGTTTTTT; cdr3_aa: CASSPQWDRVGTGELFF
d_call: .; v_call: TRBV14; j_call: TRBJ2-7; cdr3_nt: TGTGCCAGCAGCCAAGATTTCGGGATACCCACCGAGCAGTACTTC; cdr3_aa: CASSQDFGIPTEQYF
d_call: .; v_call: TRBV9; j_call: TRBJ2-2; cdr3_nt: TGTGCCAGCAGCGTACCCGAGGGGCAATCGAACACCGGGGAGCTGTTTTTT; cdr3_aa: CASSVPEGQSNTGELFF
d_call: TRBD1; v_call: TRBV6-4; j_call: TRBJ2-2; cdr3_nt: TGTGCCAGCAGTGTATACAGGGGCGCCGGGGAGCTGTTTTTT; cdr3_aa: CASSVYRGAGELFF
d_call: .; v_call: TRBV6-2/TRBV6-3; j_call: TRBJ2-7; cdr3_nt: TGTGCCAGCAGTTACCCCGGGACGGAGACCTACGAGCAGTACTTC; cdr3_aa: CASSYPGTETYEQYF
d_call: .; v_call: TRBV7-8; j_call: TRBJ1-2; cdr3_nt: TGTGCCAGCAGCTTAGGGGGTTACGAGGGCTACACCTTC; cdr3_aa: CASSLGGYEGYTF
d_call: .; v_call: TRBV7-2; j_call: TRBJ2-7; cdr3_nt: TGTGCCAGCAGCCCCCAAAGGAGCTCCTACGAGCAGTACTTC; cdr3_aa: CASSPQRSSYEQYF
d_call: .; v_call: TRBV18; j_call: TRBJ1-6; cdr3_nt: TGTGCCAGCTCACCACAAAGCACCCCCGCTGGAAATTCACCCCTCCACTTT; cdr3_aa: CASSPQSTPAGNSPLHF
d_call: .; v_call: TRBV6-4; j_call: TRBJ2-1; cdr3_nt: TGTGCCAGCAGCGAGAACCTGTTGGACAATGAGCAGTTCTTC; cdr3_aa: CASSENLLDNEQFF
d_call: TRBD2; v_call: TRBV7-6; j_call: TRBJ2-1; cdr3_nt: TGTGCCAGCAGCTTACAGGGAGGGGTCCGAAATGAGCAGTTCTTC; cdr3_aa: CASSLQGGVRNEQFF
d_call: TRBD2; v_call: TRBV19; j_call: TRBJ2-1; cdr3_nt: TGTGCCAGTAGTACCCAGGCTAGCGGGAGTACGAATGAGCAGTTCTTC; cdr3_aa: CASSTQASGSTNEQFF
d_call: .; v_call: TRBV7-9; j_call: TRBJ1-1; cdr3_nt: TGTGCCAGCAGCTTAGCGCTAGAACCCTGGGGCCCGGTGGTCACTGAAGCTTTCTTT; cdr3_aa: CASSLALEPWGPVVTEAFF
d_call: TRBD1; v_call: TRBV6-2/TRBV6-3; j_call: TRBJ1-4; cdr3_nt: TGTGCCAGCAGTGCATGGGAGGGGGCGACTGGAGAAAAACTGTTTTTT; cdr3_aa: CASSAWEGATGEKLFF
d_call: .; v_call: TRBV5-1; j_call: TRBJ1-1; cdr3_nt: TGCGCCAGCAGCTCTGTATCACCCGTGGTTACTGAAGCTTTCTTT; cdr3_aa: CASSSVSPVVTEAFF
d_call: .; v_call: TRBV9; j_call: TRBJ2-3; cdr3_nt: TGTGCCAGCAGCCCAACTCGCGGTGGGGGGGCCAGGATAACAGATACGCAGTATTTT; cdr3_aa: CASSPTRGGGARITDTQYF
d_call: .; v_call: TRBV19; j_call: TRBJ2-4; cdr3_nt: TGTGCCAGTAGTATAGGCATTCTAGCCAAAAACATTCAGTACTTC; cdr3_aa: CASSIGILAKNIQYF
d_call: .; v_call: TRBV14; j_call: TRBJ2-1; cdr3_nt: TGTGCCAGCAGCCAAGTCCGTCTTGGGGCGATGGGCTACAATGAGCAGTTCTTC; cdr3_aa: CASSQVRLGAMGYNEQFF
d_call: TRBD2; v_call: TRBV7-2; j_call: TRBJ2-5; cdr3_nt: TGTGCCAGCAGCAGAGGACTAGCGGGGGAGACCCAGTACTTC; cdr3_aa: CASSRGLAGETQYF
d_call: .; v_call: TRBV5-1; j_call: TRBJ1-1; cdr3_nt: TGCGCCAGCAGCTTGTGGGCTGGGGAGACTGAAGCTTTCTTT; cdr3_aa: CASSLWAGETEAFF
d_call: TRBD1; v_call: TRBV6-6; j_call: TRBJ1-4; cdr3_nt: TGTGCCAGCAGTTACGGACAGGGGGGAGGAAAACTGTTTTTT; cdr3_aa: CASSYGQGGGKLFF